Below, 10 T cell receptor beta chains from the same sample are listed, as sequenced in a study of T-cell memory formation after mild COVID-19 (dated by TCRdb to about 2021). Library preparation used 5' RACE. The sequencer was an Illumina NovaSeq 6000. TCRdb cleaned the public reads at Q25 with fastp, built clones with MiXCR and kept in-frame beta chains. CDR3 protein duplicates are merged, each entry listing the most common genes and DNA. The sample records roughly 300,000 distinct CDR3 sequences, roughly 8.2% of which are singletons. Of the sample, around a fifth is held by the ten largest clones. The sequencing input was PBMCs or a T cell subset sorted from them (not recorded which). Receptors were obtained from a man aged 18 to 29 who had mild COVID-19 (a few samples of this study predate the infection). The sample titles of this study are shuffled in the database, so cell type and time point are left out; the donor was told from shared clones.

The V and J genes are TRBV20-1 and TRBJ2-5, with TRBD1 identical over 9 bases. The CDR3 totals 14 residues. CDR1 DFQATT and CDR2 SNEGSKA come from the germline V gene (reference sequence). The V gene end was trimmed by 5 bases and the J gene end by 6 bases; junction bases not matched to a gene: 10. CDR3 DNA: TGCAGTGCTCCCCGGGGGACAGGGATAAAGACCCAGTACTTC. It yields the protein CSAPRGTGIKTQYF.

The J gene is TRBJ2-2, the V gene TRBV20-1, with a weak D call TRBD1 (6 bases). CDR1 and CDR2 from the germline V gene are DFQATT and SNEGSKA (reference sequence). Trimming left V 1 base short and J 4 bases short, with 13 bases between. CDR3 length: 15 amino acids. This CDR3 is CSARARGGRTGELFF. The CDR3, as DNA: TGCAGTGCTAGAGCCCGAGGGGGACGCACCGGGGAGCTGTTTTTT.

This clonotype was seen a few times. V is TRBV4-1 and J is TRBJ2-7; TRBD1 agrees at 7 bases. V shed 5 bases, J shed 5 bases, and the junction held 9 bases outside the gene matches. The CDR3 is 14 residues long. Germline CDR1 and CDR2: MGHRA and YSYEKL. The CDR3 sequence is CASSSGYRGHEQYF. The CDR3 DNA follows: TGCGCCAGCAGCTCCGGGTACAGGGGCCACGAGCAGTACTTC.

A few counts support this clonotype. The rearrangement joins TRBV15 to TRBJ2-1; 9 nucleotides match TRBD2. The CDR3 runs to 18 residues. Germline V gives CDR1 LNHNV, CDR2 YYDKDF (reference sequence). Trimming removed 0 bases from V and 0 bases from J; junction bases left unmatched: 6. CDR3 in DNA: TGTGCCACCAGCAGAGAGGGCGGGGGGGTGAGCTCCTACAATGAGCAGTTCTTC. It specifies CATSREGGGVSSYNEQFF. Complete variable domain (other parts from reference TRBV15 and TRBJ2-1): DAMVIQNPRYQVTQFGKPVTLSCSQTLNHNVMYWYQQKSSQAPKLLFHYYDKDFNNEADTPDNFQSRRPNTSFCFLDIRSPGLGDTAMYLCATSREGGGVSSYNEQFFGPGTRLTVL.

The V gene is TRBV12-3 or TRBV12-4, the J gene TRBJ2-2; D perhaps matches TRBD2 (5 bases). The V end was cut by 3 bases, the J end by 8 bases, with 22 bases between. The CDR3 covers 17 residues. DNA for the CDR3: TGTGCCAGCAGTTTCGGGGTCTGGACGCAGATGGCGGGGGAGCTGTTTTTT. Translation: CASSFGVWTQMAGELFF.

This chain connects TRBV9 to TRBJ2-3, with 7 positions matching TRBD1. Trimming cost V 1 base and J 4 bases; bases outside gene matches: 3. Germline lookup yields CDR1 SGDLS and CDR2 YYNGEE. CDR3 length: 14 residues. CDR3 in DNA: TGTGCCAGCAGCGTACAGGGGGTAGCAGATACGCAGTATTTT. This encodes CASSVQGVADTQYF.

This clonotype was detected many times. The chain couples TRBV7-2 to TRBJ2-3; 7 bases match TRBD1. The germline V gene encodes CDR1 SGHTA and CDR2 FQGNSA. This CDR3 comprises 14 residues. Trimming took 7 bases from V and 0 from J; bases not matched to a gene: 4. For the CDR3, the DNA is TGTGCCAGCAACAAGGGGGCGAGCACAGATACGCAGTATTTT. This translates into CASNKGASTDTQYF.

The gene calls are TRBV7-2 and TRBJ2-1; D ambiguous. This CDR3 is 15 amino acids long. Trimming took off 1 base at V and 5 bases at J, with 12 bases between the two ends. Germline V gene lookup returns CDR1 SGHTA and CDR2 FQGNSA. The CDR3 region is CASSLVVGRDNEQFF. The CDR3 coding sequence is TGTGCCAGCAGCTTAGTGGTAGGTAGGGACAATGAGCAGTTCTTC.

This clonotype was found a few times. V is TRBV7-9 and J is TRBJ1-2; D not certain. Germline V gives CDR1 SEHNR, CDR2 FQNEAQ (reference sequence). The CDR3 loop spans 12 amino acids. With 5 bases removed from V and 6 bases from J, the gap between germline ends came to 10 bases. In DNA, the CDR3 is TGTGCCAGCAGCCGGAGTGTAAATGGCTACACCTTC. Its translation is CASSRSVNGYTF.

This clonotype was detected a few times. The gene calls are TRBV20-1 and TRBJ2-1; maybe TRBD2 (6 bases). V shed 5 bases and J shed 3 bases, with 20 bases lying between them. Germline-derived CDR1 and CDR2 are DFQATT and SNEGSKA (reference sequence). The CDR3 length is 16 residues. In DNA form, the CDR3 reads TGCAGTGCTCCCATGGGGCGGGGAGGCATCTACAATGAGCAGTTCTTC. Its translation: CSAPMGRGGIYNEQFF.